In its sample, the clone carrying this T cell receptor beta chain was seen many times. Its antigen is currently unknown. These data originate in a study of T-cell reconstitution after alpha-beta-depleted transplantation in children. General observations from the study: After transplant, at about two months, alpha-beta T cells were reportedly derived from several hundred expanded graft clones. Surviving recipient cells, namely T cells and thymic progenitors, were the source of high day-60 TCRbeta diversity in some patients. Diversity and T-cell counts at one year after transplant derived mostly from new T cells.

Germline CDR1 is SGHRS and CDR2 is YFSETQ. There are 13 residues in the CDR3. V was clipped by 4 bases and J by 1 base, with 8 bases between them. For TCRbeta, the library was prepared with unique molecular identifiers. One entry per CDR3 protein results from TCRdb running MiXCR on the PCR reads. The table shows approximately 630,000 distinct CDR3 sequences, with around 13% occurring only once. The chain carries TRBV5-1 and TRBJ1-1, with a tentative D call TRBD1 (5 bases). The sample in question was PBMCs, obtained before TCRalphabeta/CD19-depleted stem cell transplant. The TCR originated in a girl aged 2 to 9 with congenital amegakaryocytic thrombocytopenia, due to receive a stem cell transplant. The CDR3 nucleotides are TGCGCCAGCAGCGCCGACAGGAACACTGAAGCTTTCTTT. Translated: CASSADRNTEAFF.